Below are 24 T cell receptor beta chains sequenced from a single sample in a study of brain T cells in children with intractable seizures. Time point in this sample: blood from clinic visit 5 months post-surgery; TSC patient then seizure free. Profiled with immunoSEQ multiplex PCR; TCRdb holds only in-frame clones, not every one. The sample includes hundreds of thousands of clones, over 90% of them seen just once. Sequencing used peripheral blood, obtained about 5 months after surgery. All receptors come from a boy under two years old with tuberous sclerosis and intractable seizures.

The chain joins TRBV12-5 to TRBJ2-2; D gene unclear. In germline, CDR1 is LGHNT, CDR2 FRNRAP. The CDR3 has 18 residues. The V end was cut by 0 bases, the J end by 1 base, with 15 bases between. The CDR3 bases are TGTGCTAGTGGTTTGGTAAAGACGGCTGAACAGAACACCGGGGAGCTGTTTTTT. It encodes CASGLVKTAEQNTGELFF.

V usage is TRBV9 and J usage is TRBJ1-2; D is perhaps TRBD1 (5 bases). This CDR3 is 13 amino acids long. V was pared by 5 bases and J by 2 bases, with 10 bases between. Germline V gene data show CDR1 as SGDLS and CDR2 as YYNGEE. CDR3 sequence (DNA): TGTGCCAGCAGTGTCAGGGAGAACTATGGCTACACCTTC. Translation: CASSVRENYGYTF. Complete variable domain (other parts from reference TRBV9 and TRBJ1-2): DSGVTQTPKHLITATGQRVTLRCSPRSGDLSVYWYQQSLDQGLQFLIQYYNGEERAKGNILERFSAQQFPDLHSELNLSSLELGDSALYFCASSVRENYGYTFGSGTRLTVV.

A single count supports this clone. The chain carries TRBV5-6 and TRBJ1-1, with TRBD1 identical over 9 bases. Germline CDR1 and CDR2: SGHDT and YYEEEE. The J segment lost 4 bases and the V segment lost 0 bases, leaving 4 bases of the junction unmatched. The CDR3 consists of 15 residues. CDR3 protein: CASSLDRGLSTEAFF. Written as DNA, the CDR3 is TGTGCCAGCAGCTTGGACAGGGGGCTGAGCACTGAAGCTTTCTTT.

This clone occurred once. The chain combines TRBV24-1 with TRBJ1-1, with 10 nucleotides matching TRBD1. Losses at the gene ends were 5 bases for V and 4 bases for J; bases not matched to a gene: 3. CDR1 KGHDR and CDR2 SFDVKD come from the germline V gene. There are 14 residues in the CDR3. The CDR3 coding sequence is TGTGCCACCAGTGCCAGGACAGGGGGCACTGAAGCTTTCTTT. This sequence encodes CATSARTGGTEAFF.

This chain joins TRBV4-1 and TRBJ2-1, with D unresolved. This CDR3 is built from 16 residues. Germline V CDR1 and CDR2: MGHRA, YSYEKL. The germline V and J ends were trimmed by 1 base and 3 bases, with 13 bases remaining between them. This CDR3 is CASSQGIGSGYNEQFF. The CDR3 DNA follows: TGCGCCAGCAGCCAAGGAATTGGGTCGGGCTACAATGAGCAGTTCTTC.

This chain uses TRBV12-3 or TRBV12-4 with TRBJ2-5, with 7 bases matching TRBD2. The CDR3 loop spans 13 amino acids. Trimming took 6 bases from V and 4 from J; bases not matched to a gene: 5. This chain's CDR3 is CASRPAGRETQYF. CDR3 nucleotides: TGTGCCAGCAGGCCAGCGGGACGAGAGACCCAGTACTTC.

This clone was recorded only once. The chain joins TRBV7-3 to TRBJ1-2, with a possible D match to TRBD1 (5 bases). Trimming stripped 2 bases from V and 2 bases from J, with 6 bases between. CDR3 length equals 13 residues. From germline, CDR1 is SGHTA and CDR2 FQGTGA. The CDR3 loop is CASSLPGNYGYTF. CDR3 in DNA: TGTGCCAGCAGCTTACCAGGGAACTATGGCTACACCTTC.

This rearrangement joins TRBV12-3 or TRBV12-4 to TRBJ2-3; D gene ambiguous. Trimming removed 6 bases at V and 6 bases at J, with 10 bases between. The CDR3 spans 12 residues. The CDR3 coding sequence is TGTGCCAGCAGCTCTGATGCTGATACGCAGTATTTT. Translated: CASSSDADTQYF.

This chain uses TRBV14 with TRBJ2-5, with 7 bases aligning to TRBD2. The germline V gene has CDR1 SGHDN and CDR2 FVKESK. The CDR3 is 16 amino acids. J lost 4 bases, V lost 1 base, and 9 bases had no gene match. CDR3 protein: CASSQGGGGVGETQYF. DNA of the CDR3: TGTGCCAGCAGCCAAGGGGGCGGGGGAGTTGGAGAGACCCAGTACTTC.

The V and J genes are TRBV5-1 and TRBJ1-2; TRBD1 is a possible D gene (6 bases). The CDR3 is 14 amino acids. V lost 2 bases to trimming and J lost 7 bases, with 15 bases between them. Looked up from germline, CDR1 is SGHRS and CDR2 is YFSETQ. The CDR3 protein is CASSLELGGSGYTF. CDR3 nucleotides: TGCGCCAGCAGCTTAGAATTAGGGGGATCTGGCTACACCTTC.

The CDR3 loop reads CASSLWDRPNYGYTF. In DNA form, the CDR3 reads TGTGCCAGCAGCTTATGGGACAGACCTAACTATGGCTACACCTTC. The chain is built from TRBV11-2 and TRBJ1-2; the match to TRBD1 covers 7 bases. CDR1 SGHAT and CDR2 FQNNGV come from the germline V gene. The CDR3 runs 15 residues. The junction had 3 bases not matched to a gene; V was cut back by 2 bases and J by 0 bases.

The gene calls are TRBV19 and TRBJ2-1; D gene unclear. The length of the CDR3 is 16 residues. Germline values: CDR1 LNHDA, CDR2 SQIVND (reference sequence). V gave up 3 bases and J gave up 2 bases, with 14 bases separating them. The CDR3 spells CASSIGGALAYNEQFF. The CDR3 nucleotides read TGTGCCAGTAGTATCGGCGGAGCGTTGGCCTACAATGAGCAGTTCTTC.

The rearrangement uses TRBV6-6 and TRBJ2-2, with TRBD1 identical over 10 bases. The CDR3 is 15 amino acids. The V segment lost 5 bases and the J segment 6 bases; nucleotides outside the gene matches: 6. Per germline, CDR1 MNHNY and CDR2 SVGAGI (reference sequence). CDR3 residues: CASSPGQGVPGELFF. CDR3 bases: TGTGCCAGCAGTCCCGGACAGGGGGTACCCGGGGAGCTGTTTTTT.

The V gene is TRBV11-3, the J gene TRBJ1-3; TRBD1 matches 7 bases. Germline values: CDR1 SGHNT, CDR2 YENEEA. V lost 1 base, J lost 4 bases, and 13 bases stayed unmatched. The CDR3 spans 18 residues. As DNA, the CDR3 is TGTGCCAGCAGCTTAGTTACACCAACAGGGGTAGACGGAAACACCATATATTTT. This encodes CASSLVTPTGVDGNTIYF.

The chain couples TRBV24-1 to TRBJ2-3; the match to TRBD1 covers 7 bases. The junction had 3 bases not matched to a gene; V was cut back by 3 bases and J by 4 bases. Looked up from germline, CDR1 is KGHDR and CDR2 is SFDVKD. The CDR3 is 14 residues long. The CDR3 here is CATSDPGQSDTQYF. The CDR3 nucleotides are TGTGCCACCAGTGATCCGGGACAGTCAGATACGCAGTATTTT.

The chain recombines TRBV10-3 with TRBJ1-2, with TRBD1 matching over 7 bases. V lost 9 bases to trimming and J lost 0 bases; unmatched junction nucleotides: 13. This CDR3 is built from 16 residues. Per the germline V gene, CDR1 is ENHRY and CDR2 is SYGVKD. In DNA form, the CDR3 reads TGTGCCATGCGGCGCCAGGGGGAAAAGGCTAACTATGGCTACACCTTC. It encodes CAMRRQGEKANYGYTF.

V gene TRBV30 combines with J gene TRBJ1-1; D is uncertain. The CDR3 runs to 11 residues. Between the trimmed V and J ends, which lost 3 bases and 6 bases, there was a span of 8 bases. Per the germline V gene, CDR1 is GTSNPN and CDR2 is SVGIG (reference sequence). The CDR3: CAWRDQAEAFF. The CDR3 DNA reads as TGTGCCTGGAGAGATCAGGCTGAAGCTTTCTTT.

The chain carries TRBV11-1 and TRBJ1-2; 8 bases map to TRBD1. From germline, CDR1 is SGHAT and CDR2 FQDESV (reference sequence). This CDR3 has 13 residues. Trimming at V came to 5 bases and at J to 6 bases, leaving 5 bases not matched to a gene. The CDR3: CASSLGQGHGYTF. The CDR3 DNA sequence: TGTGCCAGCAGCCTCGGACAGGGCCATGGCTACACCTTC.

The chain couples TRBV19 to TRBJ2-2; D might be TRBD1 (6 bases). The V gene lost 9 bases and the J gene lost 0 bases, with 17 bases spanning the gap. This CDR3 is 16 amino acids long. Germline CDR1 is LNHDA and CDR2 is SQIVND (reference sequence). CDR3 coding DNA: TGTGCCAGCAAGACAGGAGGCCCTGCGAACACCGGGGAGCTGTTTTTT. Its protein is CASKTGGPANTGELFF.

The chain has TRBV6-5 and TRBJ2-7; D uncertain. V was shortened by 4 bases and J by 0 bases, with 10 bases between the two germline ends. The CDR3 length is 14 residues. The germline V gene has CDR1 MNHEY and CDR2 SVGAGI. The CDR3 DNA follows: TGTGCCAGCAGTTCCACGCGAGACTCCTACGAGCAGTACTTC. Encoded protein: CASSSTRDSYEQYF.

The rearrangement uses TRBV19 and TRBJ2-5, with 7 bases aligning to TRBD2. The CDR3 loop spans 14 amino acids. Germline CDR1 LNHDA, CDR2 SQIVND (reference sequence). The J segment lost 4 bases and the V segment lost 7 bases, leaving 9 bases of the junction unmatched. CDR3 DNA: TGTGCCAGTATGTCCGTGGCGGGAGTAGAGACCCAGTACTTC. Translation gives CASMSVAGVETQYF.

The gene calls are TRBV27 and TRBJ2-1; weak D call: TRBD1 (6 bases). The germline V gene encodes CDR1 MNHEY and CDR2 SMNVEV (reference sequence). The CDR3 runs to 12 residues. The V gene lost 8 bases and the J gene lost 6 bases, with 11 bases spanning the gap. DNA for the CDR3: TGTGCCAGCCGAGGACAGATCAATGAGCAGTTCTTC. Its translation is CASRGQINEQFF.

The chain joins TRBV19 to TRBJ2-5; unclear D gene. The length of the CDR3 is 15 residues. V lost 5 bases and J 4 bases, leaving 17 bases between the germline ends. The germline V gene has CDR1 LNHDA and CDR2 SQIVND (reference sequence). The CDR3 protein is CASSRVEGLVETQYF. In nucleotides, the CDR3 is TGTGCCAGTAGTCGGGTCGAAGGCCTTGTAGAGACCCAGTACTTC.

Only a few counts were recorded for this clone. V usage is TRBV18 and J usage is TRBJ2-3; TRBD1 matches at 12 bases. CDR1 is KGHSH and CDR2 is LQKENI in the germline V gene. The J segment lost 4 bases and the V segment lost 6 bases, leaving 5 bases of the junction unmatched. The CDR3 runs 15 residues. In DNA form, the CDR3 reads TGTGCCAGCTCTCAAGGGACAGGGGGCTCAGATACGCAGTATTTT. It codes for CASSQGTGGSDTQYF.